Following are 21 T cell receptor beta chains from one sample sequenced in a study of T cell responses to AZD1222 COVID-19 vaccine. The table came from immunoSEQ multiplex PCR; TCRdb's copy has only in-frame clones and leaves some out. The sample has 120,000 or so clones, approximately 94% seen once. Sequences were derived from peripheral blood, sampled 28 days after the second AZD1222 dose. These receptors were obtained from an adult who received the AZD1222 COVID-19 vaccine.

J is TRBJ1-5 and V is TRBV10-3; 7 positions match TRBD1. Germline-derived CDR1 and CDR2 are ENHRY and SYGVKD. V lost 4 bases, J lost 6 bases, and 3 bases stayed unmatched. The CDR3 runs to 13 residues. Written as DNA, the CDR3 is TGTGCCATCAGTGCAGGGGGAGGTCAGCCCCAGCATTTT. It yields the protein CAISAGGGQPQHF.

The chain combines TRBV19 with TRBJ1-1; weak D call: TRBD1 (6 bases). There are 17 residues in the CDR3. Looked up from germline, CDR1 is LNHDA and CDR2 is SQIVND (reference sequence). V dropped 4 bases and J dropped 3 bases, with 21 bases sitting between them. The CDR3 nucleotides read TGTGCCAGTAGTAGGAAATTTGGGGGGCGCTCGGACACTGAAGCTTTCTTT. Translating gives CASSRKFGGRSDTEAFF.

J is TRBJ1-2 and V is TRBV5-1, with D unresolved. Germline V gene sequence: CDR1 SGHRS, CDR2 YFSETQ. This CDR3 is 14 amino acids long. V lost 0 bases and J 0 bases, leaving 6 bases between the germline ends. Here the CDR3 DNA reads TGCGCCAGCAGCTTGGCTCTTACTAACTATGGCTACACCTTC. Translated: CASSLALTNYGYTF.

The chain links TRBV6-4 to TRBJ1-6; 7 positions agree with TRBD1. V lost 6 bases to trimming and J lost 10 bases; unmatched junction nucleotides: 15. Germline-derived CDR1 and CDR2 are MRHNA and SNTAGT. This CDR3 contains 16 residues. In DNA, the CDR3 is TGTGCCAGCAGGGATCTTACACAGGGGTTCAGGTCACCCCTCCACTTT. Translating gives CASRDLTQGFRSPLHF.

In its sample, this clone was seen once. This chain connects TRBV19 to TRBJ2-1, with 7 nucleotides matching TRBD2. CDR3 length: 15 residues. From germline, CDR1 is LNHDA and CDR2 SQIVND (reference sequence). With V trimmed by 7 bases and J by 0 bases, 6 bases remained unmatched. DNA for the CDR3: TGTGCCAGTAATAGGGGAGGGAACTCCTACAATGAGCAGTTCTTC. This gives the protein CASNRGGNSYNEQFF.

The chain combines TRBV20-1 with TRBJ2-3; unclear D gene. CDR1 and CDR2 from the germline V gene are DFQATT and SNEGSKA (reference sequence). The CDR3 is 11 residues long. V was cut by 8 bases and J by 5 bases, with 11 bases left in between. This chain's CDR3 is CSTSGQDTQYF. CDR3 coding DNA: TGCAGTACAAGTGGCCAAGATACGCAGTATTTT.

This chain joins TRBV10-3 and TRBJ1-1; a possible D gene is TRBD1 (5 bases). The CDR3 contains 12 residues. V gave up 10 bases and J gave up 3 bases, with 12 bases separating them. Germline V gene lookup returns CDR1 ENHRY and CDR2 SYGVKD. CDR3 in amino acids: CANWGRYTEAFF. The CDR3 bases are TGTGCCAACTGGGGGAGGTACACTGAAGCTTTCTTT.

J is TRBJ2-7 and V is TRBV14, with TRBD1 identical over 8 bases. The CDR3 has 14 residues. V shed 1 base, J shed 5 bases, and the junction held 4 bases outside the gene matches. The V gene's germline CDR1 is SGHDN and CDR2 FVKESK. The CDR3 spells CASSQGRGLHEQYF. CDR3 sequence (DNA): TGTGCCAGCAGCCAAGGCAGGGGGCTCCACGAGCAGTACTTC.

V and J are TRBV6-1 and TRBJ2-7, with D possibly being TRBD1 (6 bases). CDR1 and CDR2 (germline): MNHNS, SASEGT. The CDR3 totals 15 residues. V was trimmed by 2 bases and J by 2 bases, leaving 13 bases between them. DNA of the CDR3: TGTGCCAGCAGTGAACTCGGACAGCCCGCCTACGAGCAGTACTTC. Amino acids: CASSELGQPAYEQYF.

The gene calls are TRBV6-2 or TRBV6-3 and TRBJ2-1; D unclear. Germline V gene data show CDR1 as MNHEY and CDR2 as SVGEGT. The CDR3 sequence is 14 residues long. V dropped 3 bases and J dropped 7 bases, with 13 bases sitting between them. The CDR3 region has the DNA TGTGCCAGCAGTTATAGTCACCCTTTTAATGAGCAGTTCTTC. It yields the protein CASSYSHPFNEQFF.

The rearrangement uses TRBV5-1 and TRBJ1-2, with TRBD1 as a possible D gene (5 bases). Germline V lookup: CDR1 SGHRS, CDR2 YFSETQ. The CDR3 sequence is 14 residues long. Trimming left V 4 bases short and J 2 bases short, with 12 bases between. CDR3 sequence reads: CASSPLTVNYGYTF. The DNA of the CDR3 is TGCGCCAGCAGCCCCCTGACAGTAAACTATGGCTACACCTTC. Full variable domain (rest looked up from reference TRBV5-1 and TRBJ1-2): KAGVTQTPRYLIKTRGQQVTLSCSPISGHRSVSWYQQTPGQGLQFLFEYFSETQRNKGNFPGRFSGRQFSNSRSEMNVSTLELGDSALYLCASSPLTVNYGYTFGSGTRLTVV.

The chain employs TRBV21-1 and TRBJ2-1; the D call in the table, TRBD1, was not verified against the DNA. TRBV21-1 corresponds to a pseudogene. The CDR3 contains 19 residues. In DNA form, the CDR3 reads TGTGCCAGCAGCAAAAAGATGAGGGGCTGGGACAGGGACGACAATGAGCAGTTCTTC. Protein: CASSKKMRGWDRDDNEQFF.

This clone was counted once. This chain uses TRBV5-1 with TRBJ1-1; D gene uncertain. Trimming removed 2 bases at V and 1 base at J, with 9 bases between. Germline V gives CDR1 SGHRS, CDR2 YFSETQ. The CDR3 totals 14 residues. CDR3: CASSFAPQNTEAFF. The CDR3 DNA sequence: TGCGCCAGCAGCTTCGCCCCCCAGAACACTGAAGCTTTCTTT.

The chain combines TRBV15 with TRBJ2-5, with D perhaps being TRBD1 or TRBD2 (5 bases each). CDR1 is LNHNV and CDR2 is YYDKDF in the germline V gene (reference sequence). CDR3 length: 17 amino acids. V was clipped by 0 bases and J by 2 bases, with 16 bases between them. CDR3 DNA sequence: TGTGCCACCAGCAGAGATTGGGGACCGGGACGGCAAGAGACCCAGTACTTC. Encoded protein: CATSRDWGPGRQETQYF.

The rearrangement links TRBV11-2 to TRBJ2-5, with TRBD1 as a possible D gene (5 bases). The CDR3 is 14 amino acids. CDR1 is SGHAT, CDR2 FQNNGV, per germline. V lost 5 bases, J lost 1 base, and 11 bases lay in between. The CDR3 spells CASSRQSIQETQYF. In DNA, the CDR3 is TGTGCCAGCAGCCGACAGAGCATCCAAGAGACCCAGTACTTC.

This chain connects TRBV6-2 or TRBV6-3 to TRBJ1-5; the D is unclear. This CDR3 region has 14 residues. Trimming removed 2 bases at V and 7 bases at J, with 12 bases between. Germline lookup yields CDR1 MNHEY and CDR2 SVGEGT. The CDR3 nucleotides are TGTGCCAGCAGTTACGTACCAGGCGGCCAGCCCCAGCATTTT. Translated, it gives CASSYVPGGQPQHF.

This sequence joins TRBV9 and TRBJ2-7; 15 bases map to TRBD2. J was trimmed by 4 bases and V by 2 bases; bases with no gene match: 7. This CDR3 has 17 residues. Per the germline V gene, CDR1 is SGDLS and CDR2 is YYNGEE. CDR3 sequence (DNA): TGTGCCAGCAGCGTGGACGGACTAGCGGGGGGGCTGTACGAGCAGTACTTC. Protein product: CASSVDGLAGGLYEQYF.

This rearrangement joins TRBV2 to TRBJ2-1, with 8 positions matching TRBD2. The germline gives CDR1 SNHLY, CDR2 FYNNEI. V was pared by 6 bases and J by 4 bases, with 5 bases of the junction left unmatched. This CDR3 has 14 residues. For the CDR3, the DNA is TGTGCCAGCAGAGGACTAGCCCCGTACAATGAGCAGTTCTTC. Protein: CASRGLAPYNEQFF. Looking up the rest from reference TRBV2 and TRBJ2-1 gives the full variable domain: EPEVTQTPSHQVTQMGQEVILRCVPISNHLYFYWYRQILGQKVEFLVSFYNNEISEKSEIFDDQFSVERPDGSNFTLKIRSTKLEDSAMYFCASRGLAPYNEQFFGPGTRLTVL.

The chain carries TRBV6-5 and TRBJ1-2, with D uncertain. The CDR3 sequence is 13 residues long. The germline V gene has CDR1 MNHEY and CDR2 SVGAGI. Between the trimmed V and J ends, which lost 3 bases and 2 bases, there was a span of 7 bases. This CDR3 reads CASSYKANYGYTF. The CDR3 DNA is TGTGCCAGCAGTTATAAGGCCAACTATGGCTACACCTTC.

This clone has just one count. The chain uses TRBV5-1 and TRBJ1-6; D gene uncertain. The CDR3 has 15 residues. V was pared by 0 bases and J by 7 bases, with 11 bases between. CDR1 and CDR2 (germline): SGHRS, YFSETQ. The CDR3 DNA follows: TGCGCCAGCAGCTTGGCCGGGTTGATGAATTCACCCCTCCACTTT. It translates to CASSLAGLMNSPLHF.

The count of this clone is one. This sequence joins TRBV7-2 and TRBJ2-1; D is possibly TRBD2 (5 bases). The germline CDR1 and CDR2 sequences are SGHTA and FQGNSA. CDR3 length: 13 amino acids. Trimming left V 4 bases short and J 5 bases short, with 9 bases between. The CDR3 spells CASSSLLDNEQFF. The CDR3 DNA is TGTGCCAGCAGCTCGTTACTAGACAATGAGCAGTTCTTC.